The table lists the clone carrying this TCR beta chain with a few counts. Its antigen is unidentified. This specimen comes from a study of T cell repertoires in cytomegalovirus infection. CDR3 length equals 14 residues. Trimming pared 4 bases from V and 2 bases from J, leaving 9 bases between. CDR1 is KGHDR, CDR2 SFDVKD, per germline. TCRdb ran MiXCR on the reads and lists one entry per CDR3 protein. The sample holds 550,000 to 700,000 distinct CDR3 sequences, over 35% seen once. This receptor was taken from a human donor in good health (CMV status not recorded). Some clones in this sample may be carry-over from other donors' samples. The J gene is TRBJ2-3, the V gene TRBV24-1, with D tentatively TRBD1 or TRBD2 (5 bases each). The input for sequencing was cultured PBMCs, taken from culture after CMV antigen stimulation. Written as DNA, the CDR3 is TGTGCCACCAGTGACGGGGCCCACACAGATACGCAGTATTTT. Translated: CATSDGAHTDTQYF.